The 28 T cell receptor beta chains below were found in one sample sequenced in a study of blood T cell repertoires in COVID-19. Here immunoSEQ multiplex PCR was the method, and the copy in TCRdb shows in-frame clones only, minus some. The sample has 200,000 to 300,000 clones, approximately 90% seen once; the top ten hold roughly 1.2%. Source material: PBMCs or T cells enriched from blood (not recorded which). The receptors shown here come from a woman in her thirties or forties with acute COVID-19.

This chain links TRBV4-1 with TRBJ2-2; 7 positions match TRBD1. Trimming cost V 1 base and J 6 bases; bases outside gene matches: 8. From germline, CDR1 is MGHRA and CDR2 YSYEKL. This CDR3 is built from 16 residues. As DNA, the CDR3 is TGCGCCAGCAGCCAAGTTGAGGGGGCTGTAGCCGGGGAGCTGTTTTTT. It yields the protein CASSQVEGAVAGELFF.

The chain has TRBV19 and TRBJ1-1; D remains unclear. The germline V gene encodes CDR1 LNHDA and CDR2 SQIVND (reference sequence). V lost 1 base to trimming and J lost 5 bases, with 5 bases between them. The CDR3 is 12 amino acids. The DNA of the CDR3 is TGTGCCAGTAGTATAGTTCCGACTGAAGCTTTCTTT. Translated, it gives CASSIVPTEAFF. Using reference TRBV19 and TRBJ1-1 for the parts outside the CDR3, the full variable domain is DGGITQSPKYLFRKEGQNVTLSCEQNLNHDAMYWYRQDPGQGLRLIYYSQIVNDFQKGDIAEGYSVSREKKESFPLTVTSAQKNPTAFYLCASSIVPTEAFFGQGTRLTVV.

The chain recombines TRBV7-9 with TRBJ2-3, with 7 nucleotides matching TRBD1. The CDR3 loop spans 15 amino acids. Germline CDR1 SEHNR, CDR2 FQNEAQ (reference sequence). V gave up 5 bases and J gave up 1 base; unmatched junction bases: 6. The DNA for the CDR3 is TGTGCCAGCAGCCTACAGGGGCTCGGCACAGATACGCAGTATTTT. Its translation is CASSLQGLGTDTQYF.

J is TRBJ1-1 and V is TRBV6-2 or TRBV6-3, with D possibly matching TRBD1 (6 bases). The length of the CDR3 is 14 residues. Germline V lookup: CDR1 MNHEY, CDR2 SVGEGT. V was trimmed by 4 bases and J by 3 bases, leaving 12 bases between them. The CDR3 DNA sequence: TGTGCCAGCAGTTTGCAGGGGAGTTACACTGAAGCTTTCTTT. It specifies CASSLQGSYTEAFF.

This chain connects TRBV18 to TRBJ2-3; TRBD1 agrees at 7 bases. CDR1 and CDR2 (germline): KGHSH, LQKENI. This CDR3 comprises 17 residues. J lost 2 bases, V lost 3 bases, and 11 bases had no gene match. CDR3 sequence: CASSPSQGEFHTDTQYF. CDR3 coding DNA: TGTGCCAGCTCACCTTCTCAGGGGGAATTCCACACAGATACGCAGTATTTT.

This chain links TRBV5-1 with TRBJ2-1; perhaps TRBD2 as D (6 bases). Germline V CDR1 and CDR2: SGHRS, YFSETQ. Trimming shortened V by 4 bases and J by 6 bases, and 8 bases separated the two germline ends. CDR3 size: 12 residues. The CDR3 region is CASSPEGNEQFF. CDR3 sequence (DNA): TGCGCCAGCAGCCCGGAGGGCAATGAGCAGTTCTTC.

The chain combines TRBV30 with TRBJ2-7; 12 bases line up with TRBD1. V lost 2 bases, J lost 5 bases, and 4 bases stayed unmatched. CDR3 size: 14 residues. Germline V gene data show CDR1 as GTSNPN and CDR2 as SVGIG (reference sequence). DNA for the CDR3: TGTGCCTGGAGTCGGGACAGGGGGCTCCACGAGCAGTACTTC. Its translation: CAWSRDRGLHEQYF.

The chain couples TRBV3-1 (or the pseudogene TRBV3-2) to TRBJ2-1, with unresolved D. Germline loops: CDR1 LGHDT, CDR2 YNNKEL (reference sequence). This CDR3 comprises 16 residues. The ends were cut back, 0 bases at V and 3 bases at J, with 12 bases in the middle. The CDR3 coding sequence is TGTGCCAGCAGCCAAGAAATCGCGGTGGACTACAATGAGCAGTTCTTC. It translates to CASSQEIAVDYNEQFF.

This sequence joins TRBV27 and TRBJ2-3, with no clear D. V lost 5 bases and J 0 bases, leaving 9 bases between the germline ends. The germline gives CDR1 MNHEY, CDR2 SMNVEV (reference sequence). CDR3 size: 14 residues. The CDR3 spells CASSRPSSTDTQYF. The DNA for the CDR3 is TGTGCCAGCAGTAGGCCTAGTAGCACAGATACGCAGTATTTT.

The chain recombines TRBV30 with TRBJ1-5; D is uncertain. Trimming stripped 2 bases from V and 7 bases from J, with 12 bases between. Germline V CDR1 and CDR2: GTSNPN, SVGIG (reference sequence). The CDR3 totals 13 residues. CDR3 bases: TGTGCCTGGAGTAGTCAGGATCGCCAGCCCCAGCATTTT. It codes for CAWSSQDRQPQHF. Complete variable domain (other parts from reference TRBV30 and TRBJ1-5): SQTIHQWPATLVQPVGSPLSLECTVEGTSNPNLYWYRQAAGRGLQLLFYSVGIGQISSEVPQNLSASRPQDRQFILSSKKLLLSDSGFYLCAWSSQDRQPQHFGDGTRLSIL.

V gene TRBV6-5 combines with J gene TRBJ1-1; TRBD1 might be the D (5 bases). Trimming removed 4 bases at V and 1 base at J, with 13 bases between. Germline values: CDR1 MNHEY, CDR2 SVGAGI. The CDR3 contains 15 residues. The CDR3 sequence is CASSLRGDRNTEAFF. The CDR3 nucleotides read TGTGCCAGCAGTTTGCGCGGGGACCGGAACACTGAAGCTTTCTTT.

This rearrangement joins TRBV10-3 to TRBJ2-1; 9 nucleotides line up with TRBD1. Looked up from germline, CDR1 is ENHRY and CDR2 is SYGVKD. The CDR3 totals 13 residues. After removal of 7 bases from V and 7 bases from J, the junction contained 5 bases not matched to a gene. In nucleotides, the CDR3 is TGTGCCATCAAGGGACAGGGAGGGAATGAGCAGTTCTTC. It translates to CAIKGQGGNEQFF.

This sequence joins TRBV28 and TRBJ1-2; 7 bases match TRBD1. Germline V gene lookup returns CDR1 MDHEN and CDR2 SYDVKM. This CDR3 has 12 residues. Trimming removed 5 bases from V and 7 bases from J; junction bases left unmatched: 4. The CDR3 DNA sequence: TGTGCCAGCAGTACAGGGGTAGTTGGCTACACCTTC. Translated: CASSTGVVGYTF.

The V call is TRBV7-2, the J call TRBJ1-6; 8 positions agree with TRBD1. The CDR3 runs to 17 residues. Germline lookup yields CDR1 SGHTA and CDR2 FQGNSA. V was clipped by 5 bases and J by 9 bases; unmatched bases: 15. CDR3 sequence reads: CASSIKGGAGGASPLHF. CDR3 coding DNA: TGTGCCAGCAGCATCAAGGGAGGGGCAGGGGGCGCTTCACCCCTCCACTTT.

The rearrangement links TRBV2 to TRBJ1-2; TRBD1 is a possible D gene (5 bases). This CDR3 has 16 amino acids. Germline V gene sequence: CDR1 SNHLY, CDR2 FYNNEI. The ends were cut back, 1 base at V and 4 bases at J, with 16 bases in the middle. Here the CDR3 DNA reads TGTGCCAGCAGTGAAGTGGCGGGGAAGGGGAGCTATGGCTACACCTTC. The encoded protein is CASSEVAGKGSYGYTF.

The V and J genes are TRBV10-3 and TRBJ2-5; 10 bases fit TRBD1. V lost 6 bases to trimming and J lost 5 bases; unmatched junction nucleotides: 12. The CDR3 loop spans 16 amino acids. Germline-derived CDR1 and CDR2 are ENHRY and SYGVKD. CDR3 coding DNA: TGTGCCATCAGAGAAGGGACAGGGGCGGCAGGGGAGACCCAGTACTTC. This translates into CAIREGTGAAGETQYF.

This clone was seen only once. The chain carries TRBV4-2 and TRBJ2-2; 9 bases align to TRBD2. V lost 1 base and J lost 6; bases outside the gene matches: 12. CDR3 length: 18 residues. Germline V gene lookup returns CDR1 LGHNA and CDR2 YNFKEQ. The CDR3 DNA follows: TGTGCCAGCAGCCAAGTTGGGTTGGTAGCGGGAGCCCCCGGGGAGCTGTTTTTT. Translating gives CASSQVGLVAGAPGELFF.

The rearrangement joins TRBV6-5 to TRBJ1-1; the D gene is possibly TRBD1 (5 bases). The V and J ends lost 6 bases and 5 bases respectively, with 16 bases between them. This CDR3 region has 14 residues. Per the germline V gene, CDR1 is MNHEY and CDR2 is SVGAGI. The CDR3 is CASSPPGRGTEAFF. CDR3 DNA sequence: TGTGCCAGCAGCCCCCCGGGGCGGGGGACTGAAGCTTTCTTT.

The CDR3: CASSGTRASSYNEQFF. DNA for the CDR3: TGTGCCAGCAGTGGGACAAGGGCTAGCTCCTACAATGAGCAGTTCTTC. The genes are TRBV28 and TRBJ2-1; TRBD1 is a possible D gene (6 bases). The germline V gene has CDR1 MDHEN and CDR2 SYDVKM. This CDR3 spans 16 amino acids. V was trimmed by 5 bases and J by 0 bases, leaving 14 bases between them.

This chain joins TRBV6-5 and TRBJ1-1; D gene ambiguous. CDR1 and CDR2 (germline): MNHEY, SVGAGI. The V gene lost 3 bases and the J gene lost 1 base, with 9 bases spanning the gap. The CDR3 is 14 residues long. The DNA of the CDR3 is TGTGCCAGCAGTTATCGGGAAAGGAACACTGAAGCTTTCTTT. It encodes CASSYRERNTEAFF.

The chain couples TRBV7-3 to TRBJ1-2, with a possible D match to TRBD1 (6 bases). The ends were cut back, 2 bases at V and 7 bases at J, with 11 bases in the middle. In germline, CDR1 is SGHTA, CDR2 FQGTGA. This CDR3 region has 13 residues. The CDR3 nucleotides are TGTGCCAGCAGCTTATCAGGGGTTAGTGGCTACACCTTC. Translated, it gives CASSLSGVSGYTF.

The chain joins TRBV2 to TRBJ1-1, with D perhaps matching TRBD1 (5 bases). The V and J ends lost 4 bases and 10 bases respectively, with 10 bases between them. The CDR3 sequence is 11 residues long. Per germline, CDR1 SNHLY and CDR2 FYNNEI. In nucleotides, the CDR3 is TGTGCCAGCAGTGGAGACAGTTCAGCTTTCTTT. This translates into CASSGDSSAFF.

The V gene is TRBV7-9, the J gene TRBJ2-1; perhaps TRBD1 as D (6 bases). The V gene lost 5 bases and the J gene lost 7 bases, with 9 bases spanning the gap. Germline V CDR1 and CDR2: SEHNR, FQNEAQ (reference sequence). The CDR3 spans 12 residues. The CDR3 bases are TGTGCCAGCAGCAGGACAGAAAATGAGCAGTTCTTC. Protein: CASSRTENEQFF.

This CDR3 is CASSSSLRRSLYDEQFF. The CDR3 region has the DNA TGTGCCAGCAGCTCCAGTCTCCGGAGGAGCCTATACGATGAGCAGTTCTTC. The chain carries TRBV7-9 and TRBJ2-1; D may be TRBD2 (5 bases). V gave up 4 bases and J gave up 8 bases, with 24 bases separating them. The CDR3 sequence is 17 residues long. The germline V gene has CDR1 SEHNR and CDR2 FQNEAQ (reference sequence).

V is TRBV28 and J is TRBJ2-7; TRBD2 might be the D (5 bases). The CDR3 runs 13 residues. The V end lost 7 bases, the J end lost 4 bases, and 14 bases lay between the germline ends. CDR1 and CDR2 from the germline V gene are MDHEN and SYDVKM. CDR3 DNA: TGTGCCAGCACCCAACCCGGAGGATACGAGCAGTACTTC. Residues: CASTQPGGYEQYF.

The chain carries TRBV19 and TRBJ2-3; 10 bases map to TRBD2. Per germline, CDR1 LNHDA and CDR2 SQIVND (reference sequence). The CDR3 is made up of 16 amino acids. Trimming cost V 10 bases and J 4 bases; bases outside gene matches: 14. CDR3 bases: TGTGCCACTGCCGGAGGGGCTAGCGGGAGTGCAGATACGCAGTATTTT. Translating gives CATAGGASGSADTQYF.

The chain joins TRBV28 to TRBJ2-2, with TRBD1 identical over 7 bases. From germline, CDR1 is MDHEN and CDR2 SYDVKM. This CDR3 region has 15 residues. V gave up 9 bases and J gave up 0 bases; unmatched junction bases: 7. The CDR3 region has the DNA TGTGCCAGTCTTCCCGGGACAGCGAACACCGGGGAGCTGTTTTTT. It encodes CASLPGTANTGELFF.

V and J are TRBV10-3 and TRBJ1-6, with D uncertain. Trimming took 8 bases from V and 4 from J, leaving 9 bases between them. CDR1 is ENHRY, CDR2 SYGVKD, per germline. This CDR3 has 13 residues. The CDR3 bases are TGTGCCATCCACAACCAGTATAATTCACCCCTCCACTTT. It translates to CAIHNQYNSPLHF.